This passage covers 20 T cell receptor beta chains from one sample sequenced in a study of T cells in narcolepsy. Sequencing was performed with immunoSEQ multiplex PCR; in TCRdb, only in-frame clones are kept and a portion is missing. The sample shows 20,000 to 25,000 clones, just over 90% of them seen only once. The sequenced sample was CD45RA- memory CD4+ T cells from PBMCs. These receptors were taken from a human donor with narcolepsy.

The V and J genes are TRBV30 and TRBJ1-3; 9 positions agree with TRBD1. Per germline, CDR1 GTSNPN and CDR2 SVGIG (reference sequence). The ends lost 5 bases at V and 5 bases at J; junction bases unmatched: 7. The CDR3 spans 14 residues. The CDR3 region is CAWDLGTGRNTIYF. The CDR3 DNA sequence: TGTGCCTGGGACCTCGGGACAGGGAGAAACACCATATATTTT.

The rearrangement joins TRBV6-1 to TRBJ1-6; D might be TRBD1 (5 bases). V was pared by 0 bases and J by 9 bases, with 15 bases between. The CDR3 is 16 amino acids. In germline, CDR1 is MNHNS, CDR2 SASEGT. Here the CDR3 reads CASSEASWGLGSPLHF. CDR3 in DNA: TGTGCCAGCAGTGAAGCCTCGTGGGGGTTAGGTTCACCCCTCCACTTT.

V gene TRBV11-3 combines with J gene TRBJ2-1; possibly TRBD2 for D (5 bases). Deletions cut 3 bases from V and 0 bases from J, with 9 bases between. CDR3 length equals 15 residues. Germline CDR1 and CDR2: SGHNT and YENEEA. CDR3 nucleotide sequence: TGTGCCAGCAGCTTGCGGGTTAGCTCCTACAATGAGCAGTTCTTC. This gives the protein CASSLRVSSYNEQFF.

The chain links TRBV6-5 to TRBJ2-7, with 11 bases fitting TRBD2. Germline CDR1 MNHEY, CDR2 SVGAGI. Trimming removed 6 bases from V and 4 bases from J; junction bases left unmatched: 8. The CDR3 sequence is 15 residues long. The CDR3 loop is CASRGRGLAAYEQYF. The DNA for the CDR3 is TGTGCCAGCAGAGGGCGGGGACTAGCGGCGTACGAGCAGTACTTC.

CDR3 region: CASSEAALQYF. The CDR3 DNA reads TGTGCCAGCAGTGAAGCGGCACTTCAGTACTTC. The chain couples TRBV6-1 to TRBJ2-7; no clear D. The V and J ends lost 0 bases and 10 bases respectively, with 7 bases between them. The length of the CDR3 is 11 residues. Germline V gene sequence: CDR1 MNHNS, CDR2 SASEGT.

The chain joins TRBV27 to TRBJ2-2, with 10 nucleotides matching TRBD2. Germline V CDR1 and CDR2: MNHEY, SMNVEV (reference sequence). The CDR3 consists of 22 residues. V trimming: 0 bases; J trimming: 3 bases; junction bases outside the gene matches: 19. CDR3 nucleotides: TGTGCCAGCAGTTTATCGGTCTTCTTCGTACTAGCGGGAAAAGACCACACCGGGGAGCTGTTTTTT. It codes for CASSLSVFFVLAGKDHTGELFF.

The chain combines TRBV10-3 with TRBJ2-3; TRBD2 matches 7 bases. CDR3 size: 15 residues. V shed 4 bases, J shed 3 bases, and the junction held 7 bases outside the gene matches. Per the germline V gene, CDR1 is ENHRY and CDR2 is SYGVKD. The CDR3 loop reads CAISGGGRETDTQYF. CDR3 bases: TGTGCCATCAGTGGGGGGGGACGGGAGACAGATACGCAGTATTTT.

This chain joins TRBV7-9 and TRBJ1-1, with a possible D match to TRBD1 (6 bases). V dropped 1 base and J dropped 9 bases, with 12 bases sitting between them. CDR1 is SEHNR, CDR2 FQNEAQ, per germline (reference sequence). The CDR3 covers 13 residues. CDR3 nucleotides: TGTGCCAGCAGCTTAGAAGGGGGAGAAAAAGCTTTCTTT. This sequence encodes CASSLEGGEKAFF.

This clone has a handful of counts. The gene calls are TRBV2 and TRBJ1-1; 8 nucleotides match TRBD1. From germline, CDR1 is SNHLY and CDR2 FYNNEI. The CDR3 covers 16 residues. V dropped 4 bases and J dropped 1; count of bases not matched to a gene: 8. The CDR3 reads CASSVAGGPSNTEAFF. As DNA, the CDR3 is TGTGCCAGCAGTGTGGCAGGGGGCCCCTCGAACACTGAAGCTTTCTTT.

The V call is TRBV2, the J call TRBJ1-5, with D uncertain. The germline V and J ends were trimmed by 1 base and 0 bases, with 16 bases remaining between them. This CDR3 is built from 18 residues. CDR1 and CDR2 (germline): SNHLY, FYNNEI. DNA of the CDR3: TGTGCCAGCAGTGAAGAAAACGCCTGGATGATTAGCAATCAGCCCCAGCATTTT. Amino acids: CASSEENAWMISNQPQHF. Using reference TRBV2 and TRBJ1-5 for the parts outside the CDR3, the full variable domain is EPEVTQTPSHQVTQMGQEVILRCVPISNHLYFYWYRQILGQKVEFLVSFYNNEISEKSEIFDDQFSVERPDGSNFTLKIRSTKLEDSAMYFCASSEENAWMISNQPQHFGDGTRLSIL.

This clone was seen just once. This chain links TRBV12-5 with TRBJ2-7; 7 bases agree with TRBD2. CDR3 length: 12 residues. The germline V gene has CDR1 LGHNT and CDR2 FRNRAP. V lost 7 bases to trimming and J lost 6 bases; unmatched junction nucleotides: 6. The CDR3 sequence: CASAWEGSEQYF. The CDR3 nucleotides read TGTGCTAGTGCCTGGGAGGGGTCCGAGCAGTACTTC.

This clone was detected once. This sequence joins TRBV7-2 and TRBJ1-1; D is uncertain. Trimming took off 5 bases at V and 5 bases at J, with 9 bases between the two ends. Germline V gives CDR1 SGHTA, CDR2 FQGNSA. The CDR3 sequence is 12 residues long. CDR3 coding DNA: TGTGCCAGCAGCCCCCGCCGGACTGAAGCTTTCTTT. This encodes CASSPRRTEAFF.

This clone was seen a few times. This chain joins TRBV6-5 and TRBJ1-2; TRBD1 might be the D (5 bases). Germline CDR1 MNHEY, CDR2 SVGAGI. The CDR3 covers 14 residues. V lost 6 bases to trimming and J lost 3 bases, with 14 bases between them. DNA of the CDR3: TGTGCCAGCAGAGGACTACCCAGGGACTATGGCTACACCTTC. It encodes CASRGLPRDYGYTF.

The V call is TRBV15, the J call TRBJ1-3, with D possibly being TRBD1 (5 bases). The V gene's germline CDR1 is LNHNV and CDR2 YYDKDF (reference sequence). Trimming took 1 base from V and 4 from J, leaving 8 bases between them. The CDR3 extends over 14 amino acids. CDR3 nucleotides: TGTGCCACCAGCAGAGCAGGGTCCGGAAACACCATATATTTT. Translation gives CATSRAGSGNTIYF.

The V call is TRBV29-1, the J call TRBJ1-2; D is ambiguous. This CDR3 comprises 12 residues. The V end was cut by 4 bases, the J end by 2 bases, with 8 bases between. Germline V gives CDR1 SQVTM, CDR2 ANQGSEA. The CDR3 reads CSVAAVNYGYTF. CDR3 DNA sequence: TGCAGCGTTGCGGCAGTAAACTATGGCTACACCTTC. Full variable domain (remainder filled in from reference TRBV29-1 and TRBJ1-2): SAVISQKPSRDICQRGTSLTIQCQVDSQVTMMFWYRQQPGQSLTLIATANQGSEATYESGFVIDKFPISRPNLTFSTLTVSNMSPEDSSIYLCSVAAVNYGYTFGSGTRLTVV.

This chain joins TRBV7-8 and TRBJ1-5, with 8 nucleotides matching TRBD1. The trim removed 1 base at V and 7 bases at J, leaving 9 bases unmatched. CDR1 and CDR2 from the germline V gene are SGHVS and FQNEAQ. The CDR3 consists of 16 residues. CDR3 protein: CASSLDSGQGRQPQHF. DNA of the CDR3: TGTGCCAGCAGCTTAGATAGCGGACAGGGCCGCCAGCCCCAGCATTTT.

This chain links TRBV30 with TRBJ1-1; 10 nucleotides align to TRBD1. Germline lookup yields CDR1 GTSNPN and CDR2 SVGIG (reference sequence). V dropped 3 bases and J dropped 1; count of bases not matched to a gene: 2. This CDR3 is 14 amino acids long. In DNA form, the CDR3 reads TGTGCCTGGAGAAGACAGGGGGCGAACACTGAAGCTTTCTTT. Its protein product is CAWRRQGANTEAFF.

The V gene is TRBV19, the J gene TRBJ1-2, with TRBD1 matching 7 bases. V shed 5 bases, J shed 4 bases, and the junction held 13 bases outside the gene matches. CDR3 length equals 16 residues. CDR1 is LNHDA and CDR2 is SQIVND in the germline V gene (reference sequence). The CDR3 sequence: CASSLQGTPEGYGYTF. CDR3 bases: TGTGCCAGTAGTTTACAGGGGACTCCCGAAGGCTATGGCTACACCTTC.

In DNA, the CDR3 is TGTGCCAGCCAAGAGTTGCGGGAGAGGGGTAATGAGCAGTTCTTC. Its translation is CASQELRERGNEQFF. The V gene is TRBV2, the J gene TRBJ2-1, with TRBD2 identical over 7 bases. Germline assignment: CDR1 SNHLY and CDR2 FYNNEI. The CDR3 is 15 residues long. The V and J ends lost 8 bases and 7 bases, in that order; junction bases with no gene match: 14. The full variable domain, its missing parts supplied by reference TRBV2 and TRBJ2-1, is EPEVTQTPSHQVTQMGQEVILRCVPISNHLYFYWYRQILGQKVEFLVSFYNNEISEKSEIFDDQFSVERPDGSNFTLKIRSTKLEDSAMYFCASQELRERGNEQFFGPGTRLTVL.

The V gene is TRBV6-5, the J gene TRBJ1-2; D gene ambiguous. V shed 5 bases and J shed 1 base, with 8 bases lying between them. The CDR3 sequence is 13 residues long. Germline CDR1 and CDR2: MNHEY and SVGAGI. The CDR3 DNA reads as TGTGCCAGCAGTGAACGGTTTAACTATGGCTACACCTTC. Protein: CASSERFNYGYTF.